The rows below give T cell receptor beta chains drawn from one sample of a study of blood T cell repertoires in COVID-19. TCRdb's table, derived via immunoSEQ multiplex PCR, lists solely in-frame clones and lacks some. Here the sample spans just under 20,000 clones, about 92% being singletons. Sequencing used peripheral blood. These receptors were collected from a woman aged 50 to 65 with active COVID-19. The CDR3 runs from the conserved cysteine through the conserved F or W. A D gene is named only where the DNA matches it firmly. Size is stated for part of the rows, as once, few or many counts, or as a class when the clone is expanded.

j_call	v_call	clone_size	d_call	cdr3_nt	cdr3_aa
TRBJ1-2	TRBV24-1	NA	TRBD1	TGTGCCACCAGTGAACCCGGGACAGGGGGGAACTATGGCTACACCTTC	CATSEPGTGGNYGYTF
TRBJ1-5	TRBV19	NA	TRBD1	TGTGCCAGTCGGGGACAGAGGGACAATCAGCCCCAGCATTTT	CASRGQRDNQPQHF
TRBJ2-7	TRBV20-1	NA	NA	TGCAGTGGTGGCGGCGCCTACGAGCAGTACTTC	CSGGGAYEQYF
TRBJ2-5	TRBV28	NA	TRBD1	TGTGCCAGCAGTCCCCCGACAGGGGTTTATGAGACCCAGTACTTC	CASSPPTGVYETQYF
TRBJ1-2	TRBV6-4	NA	NA	TGTGCCAGCAGTCGGGACTATTTGAGTGGCTACACCTTC	CASSRDYLSGYTF
TRBJ1-2	TRBV28	NA	TRBD1	TGTGCCAGCAGTTCTTGGGACAGCAACTATGGCTACACCTTC	CASSSWDSNYGYTF
TRBJ2-7	TRBV7-3	NA	NA	TGTGCCAGCAGCTTAGGCGGGAAGGGTTACGAGCAGTACTTC	CASSLGGKGYEQYF
TRBJ2-1	TRBV28	NA	NA	TGTGCCAGCAGCCTCCTAGGCAATGAGCAGTTCTTC	CASSLLGNEQFF
TRBJ2-7	TRBV6-5	NA	TRBD1	TGTGCCAGCGCCATCCAGGGGGCCTACGAGCAGTACTTC	CASAIQGAYEQYF
TRBJ1-2	TRBV10-3	NA	TRBD1	TGTGCCACCTCCGGGACAGCTACTAACTATGGCTACACCTTC	CATSGTATNYGYTF
TRBJ1-1	TRBV12-3/TRBV12-4	NA	NA	TGTGCCAGCAGTTTACAATCTTCGGCAGGAGCTTTCTTT	CASSLQSSAGAFF
TRBJ2-3	TRBV5-1	NA	TRBD2	TGCGCCAGCAGCCGTGGCGGGGGTTACACTAGCACAGATACGCAGTATTTT	CASSRGGGYTSTDTQYF
TRBJ2-7	TRBV27	once	NA	TGTGCCAGCAGTCCCTATCCCTACGAGCAGTACTTC	CASSPYPYEQYF
TRBJ2-2	TRBV6-5	NA	NA	TGTGCCAGCTGGGACACAGCCACCGGGGAGCTGTTTTTT	CASWDTATGELFF
TRBJ1-5	TRBV2	NA	TRBD1	TGTGCCAGCAGTTACGGACAGGGCGGGAGCAATCAGCCCCAGCATTTT	CASSYGQGGSNQPQHF